A single sample gave rise to the 27 T cell receptor beta chains below, sequenced in a study of cytomegalovirus exposure and HLA in healthy donors. PCR amplification relied on 60 Vbeta primers (plus 13 Jbeta primers). Method: immunoSEQ multiplex PCR; TCRdb's copy keeps in-frame clones and lacks some. The sample holds around 87,000 clones, 76% seen once. Input material: PBMCs. These receptors all come from a man aged 40-49 years in good health and CMV-seronegative.

The chain combines TRBV5-1 with TRBJ2-2; 12 bases are a match to TRBD2. CDR1 is SGHRS, CDR2 YFSETQ, per germline. This CDR3 spans 15 amino acids. V shed 4 bases, J shed 5 bases, and the junction held 3 bases outside the gene matches. The CDR3 sequence: CASSVGLAGTGELFF. In DNA, the CDR3 is TGCGCCAGCAGCGTAGGACTAGCGGGGACCGGGGAGCTGTTTTTT.

This clone was seen only a few times. This chain joins TRBV7-3 and TRBJ2-5; TRBD1 agrees at 9 bases. Germline CDR1 reads SGHTA; CDR2 reads FQGTGA. The CDR3 length is 14 residues. The V segment lost 5 bases and the J segment 5 bases; nucleotides outside the gene matches: 6. For the CDR3, the DNA is TGTGCCAGCAGCCAACAGGGGGCTACGGAGACCCAGTACTTC. Amino acid sequence: CASSQQGATETQYF.

The V gene is TRBV6-6, the J gene TRBJ2-2; D is perhaps TRBD1 (5 bases). V shed 2 bases and J shed 1 base, with 8 bases lying between them. CDR3 length: 15 amino acids. The germline CDR1 and CDR2 sequences are MNHNY and SVGAGI (reference sequence). CDR3 protein: CASSYGQGNTGELFF. Written as DNA, the CDR3 is TGTGCCAGCAGTTACGGTCAGGGGAACACCGGGGAGCTGTTTTTT.

For the CDR3, the DNA is TGTGCCAGCAGCGTAGATGGTAGAGACGAGCAGTACTTC. This gives the protein CASSVDGRDEQYF. The J gene is TRBJ2-7, the V gene TRBV9; D is undetermined. The CDR3 covers 13 residues. V was trimmed by 0 bases and J by 5 bases, leaving 9 bases between them. The V gene's germline CDR1 is SGDLS and CDR2 YYNGEE.

The chain combines TRBV6-4 with TRBJ2-3, with 13 bases identical to TRBD2. The CDR3 runs to 15 residues. J was trimmed by 4 bases and V by 5 bases; bases with no gene match: 3. Germline V gene data show CDR1 as MRHNA and CDR2 as SNTAGT. CDR3: CASSFTSGGADTQYF. The CDR3 bases are TGTGCCAGCAGTTTCACTAGCGGGGGGGCAGATACGCAGTATTTT.

The V call is TRBV4-2, the J call TRBJ2-3, with TRBD1 matching 9 bases. Trimming removed 0 bases from V and 4 bases from J; junction bases left unmatched: 5. There are 16 residues in the CDR3. CDR1 and CDR2 (germline): LGHNA, YNFKEQ. CDR3 sequence: CASSQDPGTGPDTQYF. The CDR3 DNA reads as TGTGCCAGCAGCCAAGATCCGGGGACAGGGCCAGATACGCAGTATTTT.

This clone was counted between two and nine times. This chain connects TRBV9 to TRBJ1-2; TRBD1 might be the D (5 bases). Trimming shortened V by 0 bases and J by 0 bases, and 9 bases separated the two germline ends. CDR3 length equals 15 residues. Germline lookup yields CDR1 SGDLS and CDR2 YYNGEE. The chain's CDR3 is CASSVEAGSNYGYTF. CDR3 DNA: TGTGCCAGCAGCGTAGAGGCAGGGTCTAACTATGGCTACACCTTC.

This clone was seen a few times. The rearrangement uses TRBV5-1 and TRBJ2-7; D gene unclear. The V and J ends lost 3 bases and 1 base respectively, with 17 bases between them. Per germline, CDR1 SGHRS and CDR2 YFSETQ. This CDR3 has 16 amino acids. DNA for the CDR3: TGCGCCAGCAGCTCAACTTCTTGGGCCGGTTCCTACGAGCAGTACTTC. Its translation is CASSSTSWAGSYEQYF.

The CDR3 nucleotides read TGCGCCAGCAGCCTAAGAGCCACAGGGGGCCGGACTGAAGCTTTCTTT. Encoded protein: CASSLRATGGRTEAFF. The chain uses TRBV4-1 and TRBJ1-1, with 9 bases fitting TRBD1. Germline loops: CDR1 MGHRA, CDR2 YSYEKL. This CDR3 is built from 16 residues. Germline trimming cut 4 bases from V and 5 bases from J; bases unmatched to any gene: 11.

V usage is TRBV4-2 and J usage is TRBJ2-7, with 8 nucleotides matching TRBD1. CDR3 length: 16 residues. V gave up 3 bases and J gave up 0 bases; unmatched junction bases: 7. Germline values: CDR1 LGHNA, CDR2 YNFKEQ. The CDR3: CASSQATGGTSYEQYF. DNA of the CDR3: TGTGCCAGCAGCCAGGCTACAGGGGGGACCTCCTACGAGCAGTACTTC.

This clone was seen a few times. This chain links TRBV10-1 with TRBJ2-2; D remains ambiguous. V gave up 6 bases and J gave up 6 bases, with 11 bases separating them. The CDR3 contains 13 residues. CDR1 is WNHNN and CDR2 is SYGVQD in the germline V gene (reference sequence). The CDR3: CASRPLASGELFF. The CDR3 DNA sequence: TGCGCCAGCAGACCCTTAGCATCCGGGGAGCTGTTTTTT.

J is TRBJ1-5 and V is TRBV7-8; 7 nucleotides align to TRBD1. The junction had 2 bases not matched to a gene; V was cut back by 1 base and J by 2 bases. CDR3 length: 15 amino acids. Per the germline V gene, CDR1 is SGHVS and CDR2 is FQNEAQ. CDR3 sequence (DNA): TGTGCCAGCAGCTTAGAGGGGACAGGCAATCAGCCCCAGCATTTT. This encodes CASSLEGTGNQPQHF. The full variable domain, rest sourced from reference TRBV7-8 and TRBJ1-5, is GAGVSQSPRYKVAKRGQDVALRCDPISGHVSLFWYQQALGQGPEFLTYFQNEAQLDKSGLPSDRFFAERPEGSVSTLKIQRTQQEDSAVYLCASSLEGTGNQPQHFGDGTRLSIL.

J is TRBJ1-2 and V is TRBV27, with TRBD1 matching 11 bases. The junction had 6 bases not matched to a gene; V was cut back by 5 bases and J by 7 bases. The CDR3 runs 14 residues. Germline V CDR1 and CDR2: MNHEY, SMNVEV (reference sequence). The CDR3 DNA reads as TGTGCCAGCAGTCAGGACAGGGGGCTTGGTGGCTACACCTTC. Amino acid sequence: CASSQDRGLGGYTF.

This clone has just one count. The V and J genes are TRBV6-5 and TRBJ2-1; TRBD2 matches 11 bases. Looked up from germline, CDR1 is MNHEY and CDR2 is SVGAGI. The CDR3 loop spans 16 amino acids. The V gene end was trimmed by 4 bases and the J gene end by 4 bases; junction bases not matched to a gene: 6. CDR3 in amino acids: CASSWLAGGSYNEQFF. The CDR3 DNA reads TGTGCCAGCAGTTGGCTAGCGGGGGGCTCATACAATGAGCAGTTCTTC.

This clone came up a few times. The chain links TRBV6-1 to TRBJ2-1; D is possibly TRBD2 (5 bases). Per the germline V gene, CDR1 is MNHNS and CDR2 is SASEGT. With 6 bases removed from V and 7 bases from J, the gap between germline ends came to 13 bases. The CDR3 loop spans 13 amino acids. In DNA, the CDR3 is TGTGCCAGCAGCTTTAGCGAGATAAATGAGCAGTTCTTC. It translates to CASSFSEINEQFF.

The gene calls are TRBV9 and TRBJ2-5; 12 bases are shared with TRBD2. The CDR3 sequence is 18 residues long. The V gene's germline CDR1 is SGDLS and CDR2 YYNGEE. V lost 0 bases, J lost 2 bases, and 8 bases stayed unmatched. The CDR3 region is CASSVGPSGGAVQETQYF. The CDR3 region has the DNA TGTGCCAGCAGCGTAGGGCCTAGCGGGGGGGCGGTACAAGAGACCCAGTACTTC.

This rearrangement joins TRBV6-1 to TRBJ1-5, with TRBD1 as a possible D gene (5 bases). The CDR3 runs 14 residues. V dropped 5 bases and J dropped 3 bases, with 11 bases sitting between them. CDR1 and CDR2 from the germline V gene are MNHNS and SASEGT. CDR3 residues: CASSKGLYNQPQHF. In nucleotides, the CDR3 is TGTGCCAGCAGTAAGGGACTGTACAATCAGCCCCAGCATTTT.

The CDR3 region is CASSLFPGQTYEQYF. Written as DNA, the CDR3 is TGTGCCAGCAGCTTGTTTCCGGGACAGACCTACGAGCAGTACTTC. The rearrangement links TRBV7-7 to TRBJ2-7; 7 nucleotides agree with TRBD1. The germline V gene encodes CDR1 SSHAT and CDR2 FNYEAQ (reference sequence). The CDR3 has 15 amino acids. J was trimmed by 2 bases and V by 3 bases; bases with no gene match: 7.

This clone was counted only a few times. This CDR3 reads CASSTTAYGYTF. CDR3 DNA sequence: TGTGCCAGCAGCACGACTGCTTATGGCTACACCTTC. The chain combines TRBV5-6 with TRBJ1-2, with D uncertain. V was shortened by 4 bases and J by 5 bases, with 9 bases between the two germline ends. Germline assignment: CDR1 SGHDT and CDR2 YYEEEE. There are 12 residues in the CDR3.

Here the CDR3 DNA reads TGTGCCAGCAGTTTAAAATCAACCTACAATGAGCAGTTCTTC. Translated, it gives CASSLKSTYNEQFF. The rearrangement joins TRBV27 to TRBJ2-1; D not resolved. Trimming stripped 2 bases from V and 2 bases from J, with 7 bases between. The CDR3 runs to 14 residues. The germline V gene encodes CDR1 MNHEY and CDR2 SMNVEV (reference sequence).

CDR3 residues: CASSLETGAEQYF. For the CDR3, the DNA is TGTGCCAGCAGCTTAGAAACAGGGGCCGAGCAGTACTTC. The chain is built from TRBV7-6 and TRBJ2-7; TRBD1 agrees at 7 bases. CDR3 length: 13 amino acids. J was trimmed by 6 bases and V by 1 base; bases with no gene match: 3. Looked up from germline, CDR1 is SGHVS and CDR2 is FNYEAQ.

The gene calls are TRBV10-2 and TRBJ2-3, with unresolved D. Per germline, CDR1 WSHSY and CDR2 SAAADI. CDR3 size: 16 residues. Trimming removed 3 bases from V and 0 bases from J, with 13 bases in between. Written as DNA, the CDR3 is TGCGCCAGCAGTGACCGGGTCCAACAAAGCACAGATACGCAGTATTTT. Translating gives CASSDRVQQSTDTQYF.

This chain joins TRBV7-5 and TRBJ1-6; the table's TRBD1 call for D was not verified on the DNA. TRBV7-5 is labeled a pseudogene. The CDR3 runs to 16 residues. CDR3 sequence (DNA): TGTGTCAGAAGCCCAGGACAGAGCTCCTATAATTCACCCCTCCACTTT. Encoded protein: CVRSPGQSSYNSPLHF.

This clone was counted between two and nine times. The rearrangement joins TRBV9 to TRBJ1-4; 8 bases match TRBD1. The ends lost 3 bases at V and 12 bases at J; junction bases unmatched: 10. The CDR3 runs to 14 residues. Per the germline V gene, CDR1 is SGDLS and CDR2 is YYNGEE. The CDR3 sequence is CASSAGTGRSQLFF. CDR3 bases: TGTGCCAGCAGCGCCGGGACAGGTAGAAGCCAACTGTTTTTT.

The genes are TRBV6-1 and TRBJ2-3; D ambiguous. Germline-derived CDR1 and CDR2 are MNHNS and SASEGT. This CDR3 has 13 residues. Trimming took off 6 bases at V and 2 bases at J, with 9 bases between the two ends. This CDR3 is CASSIENTDTQYF. In DNA, the CDR3 is TGTGCCAGCAGCATAGAGAACACAGATACGCAGTATTTT.

This chain uses TRBV6-5 with TRBJ2-3, with D tentatively TRBD2 (6 bases). CDR1 and CDR2 from the germline V gene are MNHEY and SVGAGI. The length of the CDR3 is 14 residues. V gave up 6 bases and J gave up 2 bases, with 12 bases separating them. The chain's CDR3 is CASSWDWDTDTQYF. CDR3 coding DNA: TGTGCCAGCAGCTGGGACTGGGACACAGATACGCAGTATTTT.

The CDR3 DNA reads as TGTGCCAGCAGCTTAATAGGGGGGGCTACCCATAGCAATCAGCCCCAGCATTTT. This gives the protein CASSLIGGATHSNQPQHF. This rearrangement joins TRBV7-2 to TRBJ1-5, with D possibly being TRBD1 (6 bases). The CDR3 is 18 amino acids. Germline-derived CDR1 and CDR2 are SGHTA and FQGNSA. V was shortened by 2 bases and J by 0 bases, with 17 bases between the two germline ends.